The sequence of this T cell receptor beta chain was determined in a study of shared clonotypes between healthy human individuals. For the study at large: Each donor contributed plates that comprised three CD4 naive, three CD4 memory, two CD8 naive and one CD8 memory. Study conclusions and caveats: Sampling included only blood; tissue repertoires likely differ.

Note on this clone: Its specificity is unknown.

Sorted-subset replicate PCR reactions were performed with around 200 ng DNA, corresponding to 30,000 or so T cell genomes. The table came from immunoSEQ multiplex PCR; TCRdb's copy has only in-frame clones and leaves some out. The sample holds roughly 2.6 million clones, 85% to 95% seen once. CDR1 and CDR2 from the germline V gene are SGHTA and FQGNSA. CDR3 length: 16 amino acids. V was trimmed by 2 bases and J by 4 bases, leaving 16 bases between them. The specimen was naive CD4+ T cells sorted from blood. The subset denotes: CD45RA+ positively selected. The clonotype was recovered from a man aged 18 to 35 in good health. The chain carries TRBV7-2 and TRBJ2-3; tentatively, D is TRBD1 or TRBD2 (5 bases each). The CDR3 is CASSLHSGTLADTQYF. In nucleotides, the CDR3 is TGTGCCAGCAGCTTACATTCAGGGACCCTAGCAGATACGCAGTATTTT.